This paragraph covers one T cell receptor beta chain sequence. No cognate antigen has been identified for it. No clone much larger than this one lies a single base away; base qualities are absent. This sample stems from a study of T cells of healthy individuals listed by TCRdb under 2018. The library was prepared using 5' RACE. Sequencing was performed on an Illumina MiSeq. TCRdb trimmed public reads at Q25 via fastp, called clones via MiXCR and kept in-frame beta chains. Rows with one shared CDR3 protein collapse into an entry with the most common genes and DNA. This sample comprises about 53,000 distinct CDR3 sequences, 14% to 15% of them detected only once. The biggest ten clones account for roughly a sixth of the sample. V is pared back by 2 bases and J by 7 bases, with 12 bases lying between the germline termini. CDR1 and CDR2 are drawn from the germline V gene: MNHNS, SASEGT. CDR3 length: 15 amino acids, cysteine to phenylalanine. Kept here is only the CDR3 DNA, which spans 45 bases and is read in frame from base 1.

This sequence was found in a human donor in good health. Recombination linked TRBV6-1 to TRBJ1-6, with the D gene not confidently named. This receptor carries the CDR3 CASSESLSGNSPLHF. The sequenced DNA: TGTGCCAGCAGTGAAAGTCTCTCGGGGAATTCACCCCTCCACTTT.